This T cell receptor beta chain came from a study of PD-1 blockade in classical Hodgkin lymphoma. Study at large: Patients had nivolumab dosed at 3 mg/kg, delivered intravenously every 2 weeks.

There was relapse after autologous stem cell transplantation in every patient, and there was variation in brentuximab vedotin exposure. Each best response was a complete response, a partial response or progressive disease. Germline CDR1 MNHEY, CDR2 SMNVEV (reference sequence). The CDR3 extends over 17 amino acids. Trimming removed 5 bases from V and 8 bases from J; junction bases left unmatched: 10. Note on this clone: What it recognizes is unknown.

Study-wide findings and caveats: Newly diagnosed patients reportedly trailed healthy donors in baseline TCR diversity. Complete responders matched newly diagnosed patients in baseline diversity.

Profiled with immunoSEQ multiplex PCR; TCRdb holds only in-frame clones, not every one. The data contain some 30,000 clones, roughly 76% of them singletons. Sequencing used peripheral blood mononuclear cells (PBMCs), obtained before the second cycle of nivolumab. This chain uses TRBV27 with TRBJ2-1; 15 bases map to TRBD2. This sequence was found in a human donor with classical Hodgkin lymphoma. The CDR3 reads CASSAGLAGGPGHEQFF. CDR3 DNA: TGTGCCAGCAGTGCCGGACTAGCGGGGGGGCCAGGCCATGAGCAGTTCTTC.